Listed here are 25 T cell receptor beta chains from one sample, sequenced in a study of OX40 agonist ivuxolimab in advanced cancers. Clones were read by immunoSEQ multiplex PCR, and TCRdb kept only the in-frame ones, dropping some. The table has 73,000 or so clones, around nine tenths seen once. The starting material was CD4+ or CD8+ T cells sorted from blood, obtained in a trial of the OX40 agonist ivuxolimab. Receptors were obtained from an adult with an advanced solid tumor such as melanoma, head and neck, liver or kidney cancer.

V usage is TRBV28 and J usage is TRBJ1-3; D is unclear. This CDR3 spans 11 amino acids. Germline lookup yields CDR1 MDHEN and CDR2 SYDVKM. V shed 4 bases and J shed 7 bases, with 5 bases lying between them. This CDR3 is CASSWLNTIYF. The DNA for the CDR3 is TGTGCCAGCAGTTGGCTGAACACCATATATTTT.

The rearrangement uses TRBV11-2 and TRBJ2-5; D is unclear. CDR3 length: 15 residues. V was cut by 5 bases and J by 2 bases, with 15 bases left in between. Germline assignment: CDR1 SGHAT and CDR2 FQNNGV. CDR3 nucleotide sequence: TGTGCCAGCAGCACTACCCTCGGACCACAAGAGACCCAGTACTTC. Translating gives CASSTTLGPQETQYF.

The chain joins TRBV11-2 to TRBJ2-7, with D perhaps being TRBD1 or TRBD2 (5 bases each). CDR3 size: 14 residues. Deletions cut 5 bases from V and 6 bases from J, with 17 bases between. Germline CDR1 and CDR2: SGHAT and FQNNGV. This CDR3 is CASSRPGRFVEQYF. As DNA, the CDR3 is TGTGCCAGCAGCCGACCGGGACGGTTTGTCGAGCAGTACTTC.

The J gene is TRBJ2-1, the V gene TRBV5-4, with 7 bases identical to TRBD1. Germline V gives CDR1 SGHNT, CDR2 YYREEE (reference sequence). The CDR3 spans 15 residues. V trimming: 4 bases; J trimming: 5 bases; junction bases outside the gene matches: 9. CDR3 in amino acids: CASSQTTGFNNEQFF. The CDR3 DNA is TGTGCCAGCAGCCAAACGACAGGGTTTAACAATGAGCAGTTCTTC.

In this sample, this clone turned up a few times. The chain is built from TRBV7-3 and TRBJ2-4; either TRBD1 or TRBD2 may fit D (5 bases each). The CDR3 covers 18 residues. Germline CDR1 SGHTA, CDR2 FQGTGA. V lost 5 bases and J lost 9, with 29 bases in between. CDR3 bases: TGTGCCAGCAGCCCGTTTTCGGGGCGGCAGAGCCACGTCGGCATTCAGTACTTC. Its translation is CASSPFSGRQSHVGIQYF.

The chain uses TRBV28 and TRBJ2-5, with TRBD2 as a possible D gene (6 bases). The germline V gene has CDR1 MDHEN and CDR2 SYDVKM. The CDR3 runs 13 residues. V lost 7 bases, J lost 5 bases, and 14 bases lay in between. CDR3 loop: CASTPRGRETQYF. CDR3 bases: TGTGCCAGCACTCCTCGAGGGAGGGAGACCCAGTACTTC.

The CDR3 DNA is TGTGCCAGCAAGACAGTTTCTAACTATGGCTACACCTTC. It translates to CASKTVSNYGYTF. V and J are TRBV5-4 and TRBJ1-2; weak D call: TRBD1 (5 bases). The germline gives CDR1 SGHNT, CDR2 YYREEE (reference sequence). The CDR3 loop spans 13 amino acids. The ends were cut back, 6 bases at V and 0 bases at J, with 9 bases in the middle.

This clone appeared a few times. The chain is built from TRBV5-6 and TRBJ2-3; no firm D call. Looked up from germline, CDR1 is SGHDT and CDR2 is YYEEEE. Trimming took 3 bases from V and 3 from J, leaving 8 bases between them. The length of the CDR3 is 13 residues. The CDR3 DNA reads as TGTGCCAGCAGCTCCCAGAGTACAGATACGCAGTATTTT. This translates into CASSSQSTDTQYF.

The chain links TRBV11-2 to TRBJ2-3; 9 bases agree with TRBD2. Looked up from germline, CDR1 is SGHAT and CDR2 is FQNNGV. This CDR3 region has 16 residues. J was trimmed by 3 bases and V by 2 bases; bases with no gene match: 6. CDR3 coding DNA: TGTGCCAGCAGCTTATCCTCAGCGGGGGGAACAGATACGCAGTATTTT. It encodes CASSLSSAGGTDTQYF.

The chain carries TRBV19 and TRBJ2-5; 7 bases map to TRBD2. The CDR3 runs to 14 residues. Germline CDR1 is LNHDA and CDR2 is SQIVND (reference sequence). Unmatched junction bases numbered 12, after V lost 7 bases and J lost 7 bases. The CDR3 DNA reads TGTGCCAGTAACCAACGCCAAGGGGAGGGGACCCAGTACTTC. As protein: CASNQRQGEGTQYF.

This clone was recorded only once. Relative to the germline gene, one junction end is altered; a read error may explain this. The CDR3 protein is CASSPRDSLGASVLTF. CDR3 nucleotides: TGTGCCAGCAGTCCCCGGGACAGCCTCGGGGCCAGCGTCCTGACTTTC. The V gene is TRBV27, the J gene TRBJ2-6; TRBD1 agrees at 7 bases. Germline CDR1 reads MNHEY; CDR2 reads SMNVEV (reference sequence). The CDR3 contains 16 residues.

The rearrangement uses TRBV19 and TRBJ2-6; the D is unclear. CDR1 and CDR2 from the germline V gene are LNHDA and SQIVND (reference sequence). There are 16 residues in the CDR3. Trimming stripped 0 bases from V and 1 base from J, with 7 bases between. As DNA, the CDR3 is TGTGCCAGTAGTATAGAGAAGGGATCTGGGGCCAACGTCCTGACTTTC. This gives the protein CASSIEKGSGANVLTF.

The chain links TRBV28 to TRBJ2-7, with D maybe TRBD2 (6 bases). The CDR3 consists of 17 residues. From germline, CDR1 is MDHEN and CDR2 SYDVKM. V was shortened by 2 bases and J by 2 bases, with 19 bases between the two germline ends. The CDR3 bases are TGTGCCAGCAGTTTAGGTTCGGAGGGGCTCAGGGCCTACGAGCAGTACTTC. Its translation: CASSLGSEGLRAYEQYF.

The chain links TRBV5-1 to TRBJ2-3; TRBD1 aligns across 10 bases. The V gene end was trimmed by 1 base and the J gene end by 3 bases; junction bases not matched to a gene: 5. The CDR3 sequence is 16 residues long. In germline, CDR1 is SGHRS, CDR2 YFSETQ. The CDR3 DNA follows: TGCGCCAGCAGCTTGAACCGGGACAGGGGAACAGATACGCAGTATTTT. As protein: CASSLNRDRGTDTQYF. Looking up the rest from reference TRBV5-1 and TRBJ2-3 gives the full variable domain: KAGVTQTPRYLIKTRGQQVTLSCSPISGHRSVSWYQQTPGQGLQFLFEYFSETQRNKGNFPGRFSGRQFSNSRSEMNVSTLELGDSALYLCASSLNRDRGTDTQYFGPGTRLTVL.

The chain uses TRBV28 and TRBJ1-3, with D uncertain. This CDR3 is 14 amino acids long. Trimming removed 4 bases from V and 0 bases from J, with 7 bases in between. The V gene's germline CDR1 is MDHEN and CDR2 SYDVKM. In DNA, the CDR3 is TGTGCCAGCAGTTCCCCGGGCTCTGGAAACACCATATATTTT. Residues: CASSSPGSGNTIYF.

The rearrangement uses TRBV6-1 and TRBJ2-5; 12 positions match TRBD1. The ends lost 4 bases at V and 1 base at J; junction bases unmatched: 4. Germline V gene sequence: CDR1 MNHNS, CDR2 SASEGT. This CDR3 has 16 residues. Here the CDR3 reads CASSGWDRGRQETQYF. CDR3 nucleotides: TGTGCCAGCAGTGGGTGGGACAGGGGGCGCCAAGAGACCCAGTACTTC.

V gene TRBV19 combines with J gene TRBJ2-1; possible D gene TRBD2, 6 bases. CDR1 and CDR2 (germline): LNHDA, SQIVND (reference sequence). The CDR3 length is 16 residues. V was trimmed by 1 base and J by 7 bases, leaving 17 bases between them. CDR3 protein: CASSIGLRGRENEQFF. The CDR3 DNA follows: TGTGCCAGTAGTATAGGATTGCGGGGCCGGGAGAATGAGCAGTTCTTC.

The gene calls are TRBV9 and TRBJ1-1; 10 bases are a match to TRBD1. This CDR3 has 15 residues. The trim removed 3 bases at V and 2 bases at J, leaving 4 bases unmatched. Germline-derived CDR1 and CDR2 are SGDLS and YYNGEE. This CDR3 reads CASSAGTGANTEAFF. Written as DNA, the CDR3 is TGTGCCAGCAGCGCCGGGACAGGGGCCAACACTGAAGCTTTCTTT.

The V call is TRBV5-4, the J call TRBJ2-7; D unresolved. This CDR3 spans 11 amino acids. V lost 7 bases, J lost 3 bases, and 8 bases lay in between. Germline V gene lookup returns CDR1 SGHNT and CDR2 YYREEE (reference sequence). The CDR3 protein is CASSSGYEQYF. The CDR3 coding sequence is TGTGCCAGCTCTAGTGGCTACGAGCAGTACTTC.

The rearrangement uses TRBV5-1 and TRBJ1-1; 12 positions agree with TRBD1. Losses at the gene ends were 4 bases for V and 0 bases for J; bases not matched to a gene: 4. Germline V lookup: CDR1 SGHRS, CDR2 YFSETQ. The CDR3 totals 16 residues. CDR3 amino acids: CASSTGTGGMNTEAFF. CDR3 coding DNA: TGCGCCAGCAGCACCGGGACAGGGGGCATGAACACTGAAGCTTTCTTT.

There are a few counts of this clone. The chain couples TRBV6-1 to TRBJ2-7; no clear D. Germline loops: CDR1 MNHNS, CDR2 SASEGT. Trimming left V 7 bases short and J 0 bases short, with 16 bases between. The CDR3 covers 15 residues. CDR3 nucleotide sequence: TGTGCCAGCATTTCGACACGTAGGCCCTCCTACGAGCAGTACTTC. This translates into CASISTRRPSYEQYF.

The chain couples TRBV2 to TRBJ1-6; TRBD1 agrees at 9 bases. The CDR3 runs to 16 residues. V shed 3 bases, J shed 9 bases, and the junction held 9 bases outside the gene matches. Germline loops: CDR1 SNHLY, CDR2 FYNNEI. The CDR3 protein is CASSEQGQGSSSPLHF. The DNA for the CDR3 is TGTGCCAGCAGTGAGCAGGGACAGGGATCGAGTTCACCCCTCCACTTT.

V usage is TRBV6-1 and J usage is TRBJ1-4; 9 bases align to TRBD1. The germline gives CDR1 MNHNS, CDR2 SASEGT. Trimming at V came to 11 bases and at J to 7 bases, leaving 11 bases not matched to a gene. The length of the CDR3 is 14 residues. This CDR3 reads CAGNQGTGTEKLFF. DNA of the CDR3: TGTGCCGGAAACCAAGGGACAGGGACTGAAAAACTGTTTTTT.

This chain uses TRBV11-2 with TRBJ1-1, with D tentatively TRBD1 (6 bases). The CDR3 spans 16 residues. V shed 4 bases and J shed 1 base, with 16 bases lying between them. The germline V gene has CDR1 SGHAT and CDR2 FQNNGV. The CDR3: CASSSSQGGSNTEAFF. As DNA, the CDR3 is TGTGCCAGCAGCTCCTCACAGGGAGGATCGAACACTGAAGCTTTCTTT.

There are a few counts of this clone. This sequence joins TRBV4-1 and TRBJ2-7; the match to TRBD1 covers 7 bases. CDR1 and CDR2 (germline): MGHRA, YSYEKL. Unmatched junction bases numbered 6, after V lost 3 bases and J lost 1 base. The CDR3 extends over 15 amino acids. Here the CDR3 reads CASSQTGLKSYEQYF. The DNA of the CDR3 is TGCGCCAGCAGCCAGACAGGGCTAAAGTCCTACGAGCAGTACTTC.